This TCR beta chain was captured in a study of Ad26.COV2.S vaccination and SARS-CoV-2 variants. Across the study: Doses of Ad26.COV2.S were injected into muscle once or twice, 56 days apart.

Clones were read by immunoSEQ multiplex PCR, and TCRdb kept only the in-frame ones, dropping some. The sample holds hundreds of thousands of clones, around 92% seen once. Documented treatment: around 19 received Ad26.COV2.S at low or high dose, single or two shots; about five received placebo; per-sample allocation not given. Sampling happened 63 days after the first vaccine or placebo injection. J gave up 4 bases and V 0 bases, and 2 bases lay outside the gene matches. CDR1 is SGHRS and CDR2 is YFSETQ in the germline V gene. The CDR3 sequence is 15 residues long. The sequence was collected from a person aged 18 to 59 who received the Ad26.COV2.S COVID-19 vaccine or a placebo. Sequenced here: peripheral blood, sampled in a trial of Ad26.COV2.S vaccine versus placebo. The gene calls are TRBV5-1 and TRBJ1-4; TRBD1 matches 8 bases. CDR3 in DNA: TGCGCCAGCAGCTTGGATGGACAGGGTAATGAAAAACTGTTTTTT. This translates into CASSLDGQGNEKLFF.